A single T cell receptor beta chain is shown here with its context. Its cognate antigen has yet to be identified. The CDR3 numbers 15 residues from cysteine through phenylalanine. No DNA is listed. The germline V gene (reference sequence) yields LNHDA for CDR1 and SQIVND for CDR2. HCMV-specific IgG was detected in serum with a commercial ELISA kit to determine HCMV serostatus. Peripheral blood mononuclear cells were isolated from blood by Ficoll density gradient centrifugation. The record originates from a study of T cells expressing NK-cell markers (TCRdb year 2020). Regarding the research as a whole: TCR beta-chain repertoires were profiled in sorted CD3+CD56+NKG2C+, CD3+CD56+NKG2C- and CD3+CD56-NKG2C+ T-cell subsets from several donors. Randomly selected healthy volunteers, three men and five women, were used as the eight sequenced donors. Among the eight sequenced donors, only one was HCMV-seronegative, while the other seven were HCMV-seropositive. The libraries were sequenced on Illumina HiSeq 2000/2500, MiSeq or NextSeq, producing 2 x 150 bp reads.

Sequencing instrument: Illumina HiSeq 2000. 5'RACE template switching, by which a universal primer site and unique molecular identifiers were added, was used to make TCR beta cDNA libraries. Synthesis of cDNA was primed from the TCR beta constant segment and was followed by two consecutive PCR amplification steps. The authors' pipeline ran thus. MIGEC was used to demultiplex reads and group reads by UMI, and MiTCR was used to assemble and quantify clonotypes. To remove erroneous sequences, TCR cDNA sequences were retained only when supported by two or more reads. The tcR package was used for downstream repertoire analysis, and clonotypes were matched between fractions using CDR3 nucleotide sequence together with V segment. VDJmatch was used to annotate antigen specificity against VDJdb, with one amino acid substitution in CDR3 allowed. TCRdb reprocessed the reads into one record per CDR3 protein sequence, lacking DNA. The authors' filters were not applied to this entry. This sample's listing comprises a few hundred thousand distinct CDR3 sequences. Clones ranked in the top ten supply 4% to 6.5% of the sample.

Overall results and qualifications from the work: In roughly 6 donors, the dominant CD3+CD56+NKG2C+ clonotypes were found to rank among the top 10 CD8+ clonotypes and to make up about 1.0-8% of CD8+ T cells. Whether the expanded NKG2C-expressing T cell clones were specific for HCMV antigens was left unclear. Those dominant clonotypes were again the most abundant among CD3+CD56-NKG2C+ cells in four donors, at about 25-60.1%.

Here the chain combines TRBV19 and TRBJ2-7; the TCRdb D gene call, TRBD1, has no DNA to confirm it. Sequencing was carried out using blood T cells: a sorted CD56 or NKG2C T cell subset, CD4+ or CD8+ T cells, or bulk PBMC T cells (not recorded which). The clonotype comes from a man aged 18-75 years in good health. The CDR3 region: CASSIDPGRIYEQYF.